This T cell receptor beta chain was profiled in a study of blood T cell repertoires in COVID-19. Participants, about 18 to 100 years old, spanned approximately 26 US areas. Participants had their cohort set by participant-reported clinical history. CDR1 and CDR2 from the germline V gene are MDHEN and SYDVKM. V was shortened by 7 bases and J by 2 bases, with 6 bases between the two germline ends. This CDR3 has 13 residues. Repertoires were generated with immunoSEQ multiplex PCR, while TCRdb's copy carries only in-frame clones and drops some. The table has 200,000 to 250,000 clones, roughly four fifths seen once.

Sequenced input: PBMCs or T cells enriched from blood (not recorded which). The sequence derives from a woman aged 60-75 years who had recovered from COVID-19. This chain joins TRBV28 and TRBJ1-6; D gene uncertain. The CDR3 region has the DNA TGTGCCAGCATGAGAACCTATAATTCACCCCTCCACTTT. Translating it yields CASMRTYNSPLHF.